The 28 T cell receptor beta chains below all came from one sample that was sequenced in a study of blood T cell repertoires in COVID-19. Generated by immunoSEQ multiplex PCR, the TCRdb table keeps only in-frame clones and is missing some. The table has hundreds of thousands of clones, about 80% seen once. Sequenced: peripheral blood. The receptor set was obtained from a woman aged 40 to 49 with active or convalescent COVID-19.

The V and J genes are TRBV6-5 and TRBJ2-7; 9 bases fit TRBD2. Germline V gene lookup returns CDR1 MNHEY and CDR2 SVGAGI. Losses at the gene ends were 6 bases for V and 0 bases for J; bases not matched to a gene: 6. The CDR3 has 15 residues. The CDR3 sequence is CASRQAGGNSYEQYF. The CDR3 DNA reads TGTGCCAGCAGGCAAGCGGGAGGTAACTCCTACGAGCAGTACTTC.

This clone came up once. This chain uses TRBV7-9 with TRBJ1-1; D uncertain. Germline CDR1 and CDR2: SEHNR and FQNEAQ (reference sequence). CDR3 size: 11 residues. The ends were cut back, 7 bases at V and 2 bases at J, with 5 bases in the middle. The CDR3 bases are TGTGCCAGCAAAGCAAACACTGAAGCTTTCTTT. This gives the protein CASKANTEAFF.

V gene TRBV5-5 combines with J gene TRBJ1-5; a weak D match, TRBD1 (6 bases). Germline CDR1 SGHKS, CDR2 YYEKEE (reference sequence). The germline V and J ends were trimmed by 3 bases and 4 bases, with 14 bases remaining between them. The CDR3 sequence is 15 residues long. The CDR3 nucleotides are TGTGCCAGCAGCTCCACCGACAGGCCAAATCAGCCCCAGCATTTT. Translation gives CASSSTDRPNQPQHF.

The chain is built from TRBV27 and TRBJ1-2, with D perhaps matching TRBD1 (6 bases). CDR1 is MNHEY and CDR2 is SMNVEV in the germline V gene (reference sequence). The CDR3 is 14 amino acids. The germline V and J ends were trimmed by 2 bases and 4 bases, with 11 bases remaining between them. The CDR3 here is CASSLDRGIYGYTF. In nucleotides, the CDR3 is TGTGCCAGCAGTTTAGATAGGGGGATCTATGGCTACACCTTC.

The chain recombines TRBV30 with TRBJ2-1; 7 bases match TRBD2. CDR3 length: 13 amino acids. The trim removed 4 bases at V and 10 bases at J, leaving 10 bases unmatched. Germline CDR1 and CDR2: GTSNPN and SVGIG (reference sequence). The chain's CDR3 is CAWTTRGVSEQFF. The CDR3 nucleotides read TGTGCCTGGACCACACGGGGGGTCAGCGAGCAGTTCTTC.

The chain recombines TRBV2 with TRBJ2-5; TRBD2 aligns across 11 bases. The length of the CDR3 is 15 residues. Germline CDR1 SNHLY, CDR2 FYNNEI. The ends lost 4 bases at V and 2 bases at J; junction bases unmatched: 3. Here the CDR3 reads CASSARTSGQETQYF. The CDR3 DNA reads as TGTGCCAGCAGTGCCCGGACTAGCGGGCAAGAGACCCAGTACTTC.

The V and J genes are TRBV27 and TRBJ2-7; tentatively, D is TRBD1 (6 bases). Germline V CDR1 and CDR2: MNHEY, SMNVEV (reference sequence). This CDR3 has 17 amino acids. Trimming took 4 bases from V and 5 from J, leaving 24 bases between them. The chain's CDR3 is CASSSGTFRFSYHEQYF. CDR3 DNA sequence: TGTGCCAGCAGTTCCGGGACATTCCGTTTCTCCTACCACGAGCAGTACTTC.

The chain combines TRBV7-8 with TRBJ2-1, with D maybe TRBD1 (6 bases). Looked up from germline, CDR1 is SGHVS and CDR2 is FQNEAQ. The CDR3 covers 17 residues. Trimming cost V 1 base and J 3 bases, with 16 bases left between them. CDR3 DNA: TGTGCCAGCAGCTTAGACCCACCCAGGGGAAACTACAATGAGCAGTTCTTC. It is translated as CASSLDPPRGNYNEQFF.

The J gene is TRBJ2-3, the V gene TRBV5-1, with 7 bases fitting TRBD1. The CDR3 length is 15 residues. The V and J ends lost 5 bases and 2 bases, in that order; junction bases with no gene match: 8. CDR1 and CDR2 (germline): SGHRS, YFSETQ. The CDR3 sequence: CASRLTGTDTDTQYF. The CDR3 region has the DNA TGCGCCAGCAGGCTCACCGGGACAGACACAGATACGCAGTATTTT.

J is TRBJ1-3 and V is TRBV7-6, with TRBD1 matching 11 bases. The CDR3 extends over 15 amino acids. Per germline, CDR1 SGHVS and CDR2 FNYEAQ. V was clipped by 4 bases and J by 3 bases; unmatched bases: 2. The CDR3 protein is CASSSDRGRGNTIYF. CDR3 nucleotide sequence: TGTGCCAGCAGCTCGGACAGGGGGCGTGGAAACACCATATATTTT.

This chain joins TRBV9 and TRBJ2-1; D call uncertain. CDR3 length: 14 residues. The V gene's germline CDR1 is SGDLS and CDR2 YYNGEE. Trimming stripped 2 bases from V and 7 bases from J, with 13 bases between. The CDR3 DNA sequence: TGTGCCAGCAGCGTTTACGTCAGCGCGAATGAGCAGTTCTTC. Translation: CASSVYVSANEQFF. The entire variable domain, with the rest obtained from reference TRBV9 and TRBJ2-1, is as follows: DSGVTQTPKHLITATGQRVTLRCSPRSGDLSVYWYQQSLDQGLQFLIQYYNGEERAKGNILERFSAQQFPDLHSELNLSSLELGDSALYFCASSVYVSANEQFFGPGTRLTVL.

The rearrangement links TRBV12-3 or TRBV12-4 to TRBJ2-4; D perhaps matches TRBD2 (6 bases). V lost 7 bases to trimming and J lost 9 bases, with 16 bases between them. There are 13 residues in the CDR3. The CDR3 DNA reads TGTGCCAGCAAAGGCCCAGCGGGTTCCATTCAGTACTTC. Translating gives CASKGPAGSIQYF.

The V and J genes are TRBV5-1 and TRBJ2-3, with 8 bases identical to TRBD2. In germline, CDR1 is SGHRS, CDR2 YFSETQ. V lost 4 bases, J lost 2 bases, and 3 bases stayed unmatched. The CDR3 loop spans 14 amino acids. CDR3 DNA sequence: TGCGCCAGCAGCCCCGGGAGGGACACAGATACGCAGTATTTT. It translates to CASSPGRDTDTQYF.

The genes are TRBV11-2 and TRBJ2-1, with 9 bases identical to TRBD2. The V gene end was trimmed by 5 bases and the J gene end by 6 bases; junction bases not matched to a gene: 8. This CDR3 has 15 residues. Germline assignment: CDR1 SGHAT and CDR2 FQNNGV. The CDR3 nucleotides are TGTGCCAGCAGCCCCCGGGGAGCGGGGGGCAATGAGCAGTTCTTC. This codes for CASSPRGAGGNEQFF.

V is TRBV7-8 and J is TRBJ2-1; TRBD2 matches at 10 bases. The CDR3 loop spans 14 amino acids. The germline V gene encodes CDR1 SGHVS and CDR2 FQNEAQ. The junction had 7 bases not matched to a gene; V was cut back by 10 bases and J by 4 bases. The CDR3 is CATRLAGVYNEQFF. The CDR3 DNA follows: TGTGCCACAAGGCTAGCGGGGGTTTACAATGAGCAGTTCTTC.

As concerns this clone: The junction departs from the called germline gene at one end, perhaps through a read error. This chain links TRBV11-3 with TRBJ1-1; D gene uncertain. The CDR3 is made up of 10 amino acids. Germline CDR1 and CDR2: SGHNT and YENEEA. The CDR3 DNA reads TGTGCCAGCGGACCAGGCGGGGAGAACTTT. This sequence encodes CASGPGGENF.

The chain carries TRBV6-5 and TRBJ2-2; 10 bases map to TRBD1. V dropped 6 bases and J dropped 6; count of bases not matched to a gene: 7. Germline CDR1 MNHEY, CDR2 SVGAGI. The CDR3 is 15 amino acids. In nucleotides, the CDR3 is TGTGCCAGCAGGTTCCGGGACAGGGGTTCCGGGGAGCTGTTTTTT. It specifies CASRFRDRGSGELFF.

V gene TRBV5-1 combines with J gene TRBJ1-1; 9 nucleotides line up with TRBD1. Per the germline V gene, CDR1 is SGHRS and CDR2 is YFSETQ. This CDR3 has 15 residues. With V trimmed by 2 bases and J by 1 base, 3 bases remained unmatched. The CDR3 DNA follows: TGCGCCAGCAGCTTAGAACAGGGGGCGAACACTGAAGCTTTCTTT. Translating it yields CASSLEQGANTEAFF.

The V and J genes are TRBV2 and TRBJ1-4; 7 nucleotides match TRBD1. CDR1 is SNHLY and CDR2 is FYNNEI in the germline V gene. V lost 6 bases and J lost 5; bases outside the gene matches: 9. CDR3 length: 15 residues. The CDR3 spells CASRSYMTGNEKLFF. The CDR3 DNA reads TGTGCCAGCAGATCGTACATGACAGGGAATGAAAAACTGTTTTTT.

The chain couples TRBV5-4 to TRBJ2-1; 7 bases are shared with TRBD1. CDR1 and CDR2 (germline): SGHNT, YYREEE (reference sequence). V was pared by 4 bases and J by 3 bases, with 13 bases of the junction left unmatched. CDR3 length: 17 amino acids. The CDR3 protein is CASSQPFDREGYNEQFF. The CDR3, as DNA: TGTGCCAGCAGCCAACCTTTCGACAGGGAAGGCTACAATGAGCAGTTCTTC. The complete variable domain, with remaining parts taken from reference TRBV5-4 and TRBJ2-1, reads ETGVTQSPTHLIKTRGQQVTLRCSSQSGHNTVSWYQQALGQGPQFIFQYYREEENGRGNFPPRFSGLQFPNYSSELNVNALELDDSALYLCASSQPFDREGYNEQFFGPGTRLTVL.

The chain links TRBV18 to TRBJ2-4; 8 nucleotides agree with TRBD1. With V trimmed by 3 bases and J by 5 bases, 3 bases remained unmatched. Germline CDR1 reads KGHSH; CDR2 reads LQKENI. The CDR3 sequence is 14 residues long. The CDR3 loop reads CASSPGTGENIQYF. The CDR3 DNA is TGTGCCAGCTCACCTGGGACAGGCGAAAACATTCAGTACTTC.

This rearrangement joins TRBV19 to TRBJ2-5; TRBD2 matches at 7 bases. Germline V CDR1 and CDR2: LNHDA, SQIVND (reference sequence). The CDR3 consists of 15 residues. Trimming cost V 5 bases and J 3 bases; bases outside gene matches: 9. The CDR3 DNA reads TGTGCCAGTAGTTTGGCGGGAGTTCGTGAAGAGACCCAGTACTTC. This translates into CASSLAGVREETQYF.

The V call is TRBV2, the J call TRBJ1-6, with D uncertain. V dropped 6 bases and J dropped 13 bases, with 25 bases sitting between them. CDR3 length: 16 amino acids. The germline gives CDR1 SNHLY, CDR2 FYNNEI. The DNA of the CDR3 is TGTGCCAGCAGATCTCTGACTTTAAGATCTCCGGATCCCCTCCACTTT. Protein sequence: CASRSLTLRSPDPLHF.

This chain uses TRBV6-2 or TRBV6-3 with TRBJ2-7, with D possibly being TRBD2 (5 bases). In germline, CDR1 is MNHEY, CDR2 SVGEGT. This CDR3 has 14 residues. V was pared by 1 base and J by 2 bases, with 9 bases between. The CDR3 sequence is CASSYFDGTYEQYF. The CDR3 DNA reads TGTGCCAGCAGTTACTTCGACGGGACCTACGAGCAGTACTTC.

The chain joins TRBV11-1 to TRBJ2-7; 9 positions agree with TRBD1. The CDR3 is 16 residues long. After removal of 5 bases from V and 3 bases from J, the junction contained 11 bases not matched to a gene. In germline, CDR1 is SGHAT, CDR2 FQDESV (reference sequence). CDR3 DNA sequence: TGTGCCAGCAGCCCGATGGGACAGGGTAGAAACTACGAGCAGTACTTC. Residues: CASSPMGQGRNYEQYF. Supplemented by reference TRBV11-1 and TRBJ2-7, the full variable domain reads EAEVAQSPRYKITEKSQAVAFWCDPISGHATLYWYRQILGQGPELLVQFQDESVVDDSQLPKDRFSAERLKGVDSTLKIQPAELGDSAMYLCASSPMGQGRNYEQYFGPGTRLTVT.

The chain links TRBV19 to TRBJ2-7, with 7 bases fitting TRBD1. This CDR3 has 15 residues. The junction had 5 bases not matched to a gene; V was cut back by 2 bases and J by 1 base. Germline V lookup: CDR1 LNHDA, CDR2 SQIVND (reference sequence). The CDR3 nucleotides are TGTGCCAGTAGTATACGCCGACAGGGATCCTACGAGCAGTACTTC. This encodes CASSIRRQGSYEQYF.

The gene calls are TRBV30 and TRBJ1-2; 7 bases align to TRBD1. This CDR3 is 12 amino acids long. Germline CDR1 is GTSNPN and CDR2 is SVGIG (reference sequence). Trimming cost V 5 bases and J 4 bases; bases outside gene matches: 4. The CDR3 coding sequence is TGTGCCTGGGAGGACAGGATCTATGGCTACACCTTC. Translation gives CAWEDRIYGYTF.

A few counts support this clone. The rearrangement joins TRBV10-3 to TRBJ2-7, with D perhaps TRBD1 (6 bases). V lost 4 bases to trimming and J lost 3 bases, with 10 bases between them. The CDR3 has 13 amino acids. Germline assignment: CDR1 ENHRY and CDR2 SYGVKD. CDR3 sequence: CAISGGLDYEQYF. The CDR3 DNA is TGTGCCATCAGTGGGGGGCTAGACTACGAGCAGTACTTC.